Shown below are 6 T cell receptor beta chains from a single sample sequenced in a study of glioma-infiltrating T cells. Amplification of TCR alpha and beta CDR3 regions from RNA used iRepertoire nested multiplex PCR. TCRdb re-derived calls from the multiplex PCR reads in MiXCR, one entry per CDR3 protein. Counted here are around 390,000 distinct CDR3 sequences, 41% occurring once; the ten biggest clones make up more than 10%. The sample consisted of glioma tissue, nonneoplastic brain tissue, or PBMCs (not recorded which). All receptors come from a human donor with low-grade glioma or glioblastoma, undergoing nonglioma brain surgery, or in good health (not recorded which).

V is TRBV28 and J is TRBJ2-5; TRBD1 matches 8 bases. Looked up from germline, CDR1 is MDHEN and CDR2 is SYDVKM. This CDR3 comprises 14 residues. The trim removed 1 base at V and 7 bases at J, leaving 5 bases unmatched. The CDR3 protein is CASSLFYRGVTQYF. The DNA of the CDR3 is TGTGCCAGCAGTTTATTTTACAGGGGGGTGACCCAGTACTTC.

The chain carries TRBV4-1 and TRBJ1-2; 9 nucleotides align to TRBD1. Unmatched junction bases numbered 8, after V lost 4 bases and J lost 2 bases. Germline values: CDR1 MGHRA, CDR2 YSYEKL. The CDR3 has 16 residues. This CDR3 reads CASSRIAGQGNYGYTF. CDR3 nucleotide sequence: TGCGCCAGCAGCCGAATAGCGGGACAGGGAAACTATGGCTACACCTTC.

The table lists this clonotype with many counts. The CDR3 DNA reads as TGTGCCACCAGTGATCACGGACTAGCGGGAGCGGATACGCAGTATTTT. It encodes CATSDHGLAGADTQYF. This chain joins TRBV24-1 and TRBJ2-3, with 13 nucleotides matching TRBD2. The CDR3 totals 16 residues. Germline V lookup: CDR1 KGHDR, CDR2 SFDVKD. With V trimmed by 3 bases and J by 6 bases, 5 bases remained unmatched.

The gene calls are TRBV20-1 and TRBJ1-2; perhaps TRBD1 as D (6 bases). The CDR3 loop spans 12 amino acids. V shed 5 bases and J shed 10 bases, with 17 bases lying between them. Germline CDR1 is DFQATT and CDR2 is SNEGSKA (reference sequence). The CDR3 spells CSAPRTVWDYTF. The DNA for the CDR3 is TGCAGTGCTCCCCGGACAGTTTGGGACTACACCTTC.

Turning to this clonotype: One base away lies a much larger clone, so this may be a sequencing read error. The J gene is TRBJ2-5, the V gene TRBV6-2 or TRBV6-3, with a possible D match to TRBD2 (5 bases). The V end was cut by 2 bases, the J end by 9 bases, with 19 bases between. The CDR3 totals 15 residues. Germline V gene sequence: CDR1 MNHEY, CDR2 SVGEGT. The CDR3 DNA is TGTGCCAGCAGTTACGATTCCCTTCGATCGGAGGCCCAGTACTTC. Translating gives CASSYDSLRSEAQYF.

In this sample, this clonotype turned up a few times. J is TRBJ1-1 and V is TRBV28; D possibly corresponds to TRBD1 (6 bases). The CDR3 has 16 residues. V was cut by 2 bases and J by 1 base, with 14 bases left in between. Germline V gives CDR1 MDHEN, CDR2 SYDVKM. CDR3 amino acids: CASSLRGGSGNTEAFF. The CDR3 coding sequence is TGTGCCAGCAGTTTACGGGGGGGCTCGGGGAACACTGAAGCTTTCTTT. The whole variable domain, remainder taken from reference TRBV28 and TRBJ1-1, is DVKVTQSSRYLVKRTGEKVFLECVQDMDHENMFWYRQDPGLGLRLIYFSYDVKMKEKGDIPEGYSVSREKKERFSLILESASTNQTSMYLCASSLRGGSGNTEAFFGQGTRLTVV.